This TCR beta chain was sequenced during a study of T cells in Graves' hyperthyroidism and ophthalmopathy. The germline V gene encodes CDR1 DFQATT and CDR2 SNEGSKA (reference sequence). The CDR3 runs 14 residues. V was cut by 2 bases and J by 5 bases, with 15 bases left in between. Findings of the study overall: The model predicted ophthalmopathy a median around six months before onset. Using 13 V-J features, a model discriminated ophthalmopathy from stable hyperthyroidism.

The diagnostic basis comprised clinical symptoms, serum thyroxine and TRAb, thyroid ultrasound and orbital computed tomography. The TCR beta CDR3 regions underwent amplification using RNA transcripts as the source. TCR CDR3 regions were first amplified by RT-PCR with HTBI primers. TCRdb reanalysed the multiplex PCR reads using MiXCR and keeps one entry per CDR3 protein. This sample yields about 570,000 distinct CDR3 sequences, of which 46% are seen a single time; under 20% belongs to the top ten. Regarding this clonotype: Antigen unknown.

This receptor was obtained from an adult woman with Graves' disease, either hyperthyroidism or ophthalmopathy (not recorded which). The chain joins TRBV20-1 to TRBJ1-1; D might be TRBD1 (5 bases). The sequencing sample was made of peripheral blood or thyroid tissue (not recorded which). The CDR3 nucleotides are TGCAGTGCTAGAAGGGGTGCAGGGCAGACTGAAGCTTTCTTT. Translated, it gives CSARRGAGQTEAFF.